Presented here are 31 T cell receptor beta chains from one specimen sequenced in a study of spatial heterogeneity in lung cancer. Time point here: blood at routine non-recurrence follow-up after resection. MiXCR was run by TCRdb on the 5' RACE reads, yielding one entry per CDR3 protein. The data contain 85,000 to 100,000 distinct CDR3 sequences, just under 20% of them singletons. The sequenced sample was PBMCs, obtained at follow-up. The receptors come from a male donor with early-stage non-small cell lung cancer.

This clonotype was observed a handful of times. CDR3 protein: CASKAGEHNEQFF. Written as DNA, the CDR3 is TGTGCCAGCAAGGCAGGCGAACACAATGAGCAGTTCTTC. This chain uses TRBV2 with TRBJ2-1, with D hard to call. V was clipped by 7 bases and J by 5 bases, with 12 bases between them. The CDR3 has 13 residues. CDR1 is SNHLY, CDR2 FYNNEI, per germline.

The chain joins TRBV27 to TRBJ1-6; D call uncertain. V was shortened by 2 bases and J by 9 bases, with 17 bases between the two germline ends. CDR1 is MNHEY and CDR2 is SMNVEV in the germline V gene (reference sequence). This CDR3 is built from 16 residues. Here the CDR3 DNA reads TGTGCCAGCAGTTTAGTGACTCCCCTCCTGGGTTCACCCCTCCACTTT. Translating it yields CASSLVTPLLGSPLHF.

This clonotype has only a few counts. The chain uses TRBV10-3 and TRBJ2-7; weak D call: TRBD2 (7 bases). Germline-derived CDR1 and CDR2 are ENHRY and SYGVKD. The V end was cut by 4 bases, the J end by 5 bases, with 18 bases between. The CDR3 sequence is 15 residues long. CDR3 sequence (DNA): TGTGCCATCAGTGCGGGGGGCGGTAGGATCAACGAGCAGTACTTC. This codes for CAISAGGGRINEQYF.

The chain uses TRBV27 and TRBJ2-7; the D gene is possibly TRBD1 (6 bases). Germline V gene data show CDR1 as MNHEY and CDR2 as SMNVEV (reference sequence). Trimming stripped 9 bases from V and 3 bases from J, with 12 bases between. The CDR3 sequence is 12 residues long. The DNA of the CDR3 is TGTGCCAGTGGACAGAGAGACTACGAGCAGTACTTC. Translation: CASGQRDYEQYF.

This clonotype was detected many times. The chain is built from TRBV7-3 and TRBJ2-5; possibly TRBD1 or TRBD2 for D (6 bases each). V lost 1 base and J 2 bases, leaving 14 bases between the germline ends. The CDR3 runs to 16 residues. In germline, CDR1 is SGHTA, CDR2 FQGTGA. The CDR3, as DNA: TGTGCCAGCAGCTTAAATCCGGGGGCAAAACAAGAGACCCAGTACTTC. It translates to CASSLNPGAKQETQYF.

This clonotype was seen only a few times. V and J are TRBV10-1 and TRBJ1-2, with 7 positions matching TRBD1. The germline CDR1 and CDR2 sequences are WNHNN and SYGVQD (reference sequence). This CDR3 spans 15 amino acids. Unmatched junction bases numbered 10, after V lost 5 bases and J lost 4 bases. DNA of the CDR3: TGCGCCAGCAGTCCAGGGGGACGGTCGGTCTATGGCTACACCTTC. The encoded protein is CASSPGGRSVYGYTF.

This chain connects TRBV29-1 to TRBJ2-1, with 7 bases matching TRBD1. The CDR3 consists of 14 residues. The germline V gene has CDR1 SQVTM and CDR2 ANQGSEA. V gave up 8 bases and J gave up 4 bases; unmatched junction bases: 11. Here the CDR3 reads CSFLTGAAYNEQFF. Here the CDR3 DNA reads TGCAGCTTTCTTACAGGGGCGGCTTACAATGAGCAGTTCTTC.

This clonotype was detected only a few times. This chain links TRBV11-2 with TRBJ2-3, with D possibly being TRBD1 or TRBD2 (5 bases each). This CDR3 spans 17 amino acids. Germline V gene sequence: CDR1 SGHAT, CDR2 FQNNGV. V gave up 2 bases and J gave up 2 bases, with 17 bases separating them. CDR3 DNA sequence: TGTGCCAGCAGCTTAAAACGGGGCGGAACGTTCACAGATACGCAGTATTTT. This translates into CASSLKRGGTFTDTQYF.

V is TRBV7-7 and J is TRBJ1-4, with unresolved D. The CDR3 runs 13 residues. V shed 5 bases and J shed 4 bases, with 8 bases lying between them. Germline values: CDR1 SSHAT, CDR2 FNYEAQ (reference sequence). Written as DNA, the CDR3 is TGTGCCAGCAGCCACGGGCTTAATGAAAAACTGTTTTTT. This translates into CASSHGLNEKLFF.

The sample holds a few counts of this clonotype. This chain connects TRBV10-3 to TRBJ2-3, with 11 bases lining up with TRBD2. J lost 3 bases, V lost 4 bases, and 9 bases had no gene match. The CDR3 is 17 amino acids. Germline loops: CDR1 ENHRY, CDR2 SYGVKD. The CDR3 DNA reads as TGTGCCATCAGTGCAAATCTAGCGGGGGGCGAGACAGATACGCAGTATTTT. Translating gives CAISANLAGGETDTQYF.

This sequence joins TRBV25-1 and TRBJ1-5; a possible D gene is TRBD1 (6 bases). The CDR3 spans 14 residues. Germline lookup yields CDR1 MGHDK and CDR2 SYGVNS. Trimming pared 4 bases from V and 3 bases from J, leaving 10 bases between. This chain's CDR3 is CASSVQGPNQPQHF. Written as DNA, the CDR3 is TGTGCCAGCAGTGTACAGGGCCCCAATCAGCCCCAGCATTTT.

This clonotype was observed a handful of times. This chain links TRBV7-9 with TRBJ2-3, with 9 bases that match TRBD2. CDR1 SEHNR and CDR2 FQNEAQ come from the germline V gene (reference sequence). The length of the CDR3 is 20 residues. V lost 4 bases and J lost 4; bases outside the gene matches: 21. CDR3 residues: CASSSIGLREGLFIADTQYF. The CDR3 DNA reads TGTGCCAGCAGCTCGATCGGGCTGCGGGAGGGCCTCTTCATCGCAGATACGCAGTATTTT.

This chain uses TRBV24-1 with TRBJ2-2, with no clear D. This CDR3 is 13 amino acids long. Germline V gene data show CDR1 as KGHDR and CDR2 as SFDVKD. V lost 4 bases, J lost 6 bases, and 8 bases lay in between. CDR3 nucleotides: TGTGCCACCAGTGACCGGAGTGCCGGGGAGCTGTTTTTT. It is translated as CATSDRSAGELFF.

CDR3 coding DNA: TGTGCCAGCAGCCCGGGAGGGACTAGCGAACAAGAGACCCAGTACTTC. It codes for CASSPGGTSEQETQYF. The gene calls are TRBV7-6 and TRBJ2-5, with 10 bases aligning to TRBD2. This CDR3 region has 16 residues. In germline, CDR1 is SGHVS, CDR2 FNYEAQ. V gave up 5 bases and J gave up 2 bases; unmatched junction bases: 8.

As regards this clonotype: A read error is likely, as this CDR3 ends without the conserved phenylalanine or tryptophan. The chain joins TRBV6-6 to TRBJ2-5; TRBD2 might be the D (5 bases). Between the trimmed V and J ends, which lost 6 bases and 5 bases, there was a span of 7 bases. CDR1 is MNHNY and CDR2 is SVGAGI in the germline V gene (reference sequence). This CDR3 has 11 residues. For the CDR3, the DNA is TGTGCCAGCAGCAGGAGGGAGACCCAGTACTCC. This sequence encodes CASSRRETQYS.

Note on this clonotype: A much larger clone is a single base away; this may be a read error. The V gene is TRBV12-3 or TRBV12-4, the J gene TRBJ1-1; D gene uncertain. The CDR3 totals 15 residues. The germline V and J ends were trimmed by 5 bases and 4 bases, with 17 bases remaining between them. The CDR3 sequence: CASSPPVGLSTEAFF. As DNA, the CDR3 is TGTGCCAGCAGTCCCCCCGTCGGACTAAGCACTGAAGCTTTCTTT.

This clonotype was observed a few times. The chain carries TRBV11-3 and TRBJ2-7, with a tentative D call TRBD1 (5 bases). This CDR3 contains 13 residues. Trimming shortened V by 4 bases and J by 7 bases, and 14 bases separated the two germline ends. The germline V gene encodes CDR1 SGHNT and CDR2 YENEEA. The CDR3 sequence: CASSSNRQGEQYF. The CDR3 DNA is TGTGCCAGCAGCTCCAATCGGCAGGGAGAGCAGTACTTC.

V usage is TRBV5-6 and J usage is TRBJ1-3, with unresolved D. Germline V lookup: CDR1 SGHDT, CDR2 YYEEEE. CDR3 size: 14 residues. V was shortened by 1 base and J by 2 bases, with 7 bases between the two germline ends. In DNA, the CDR3 is TGTGCCAGCAGCTTGATGAGCGCTGGAAACACCATATATTTT. This codes for CASSLMSAGNTIYF.

The rearrangement links TRBV5-1 to TRBJ1-6; D may be TRBD1 (6 bases). Trimming stripped 4 bases from V and 7 bases from J, with 12 bases between. Germline V gives CDR1 SGHRS, CDR2 YFSETQ. The CDR3 spans 14 residues. Written as DNA, the CDR3 is TGCGCCAGCAGCATCGGACAGCTGAATTCACCCCTCCACTTT. Translated: CASSIGQLNSPLHF.

The rearrangement joins TRBV6-1 to TRBJ2-1, with 9 bases identical to TRBD1. Germline values: CDR1 MNHNS, CDR2 SASEGT. This CDR3 comprises 15 residues. Trimming cost V 10 bases and J 4 bases; bases outside gene matches: 11. The CDR3 sequence is CATTNTGGIYNEQFF. The CDR3, as DNA: TGTGCCACGACAAATACAGGGGGCATTTACAATGAGCAGTTCTTC.

The chain has TRBV20-1 and TRBJ2-1, with 15 bases lining up with TRBD2. The ends lost 1 base at V and 7 bases at J; junction bases unmatched: 2. This CDR3 is built from 15 residues. Germline V gene data show CDR1 as DFQATT and CDR2 as SNEGSKA (reference sequence). In DNA, the CDR3 is TGCAGTGCTAGAGGGGGACTAGCGGGAGGTAATGAGCAGTTCTTC. It translates to CSARGGLAGGNEQFF.

In its sample, this clonotype was seen many times. This chain connects TRBV6-5 to TRBJ1-4; the D is unclear. V lost 7 bases to trimming and J lost 0 bases, with 9 bases between them. The CDR3 contains 14 residues. From germline, CDR1 is MNHEY and CDR2 SVGAGI. In DNA, the CDR3 is TGTGCCAGCAAAGACGGAACAACTAATGAAAAACTGTTTTTT. Protein product: CASKDGTTNEKLFF.

The chain joins TRBV6-2 or TRBV6-3 to TRBJ2-2; D gene ambiguous. The CDR3 covers 18 residues. V gave up 4 bases and J gave up 0 bases, with 18 bases separating them. Looked up from germline, CDR1 is MNHEY and CDR2 is SVGEGT. Here the CDR3 DNA reads TGTGCCAGCAGTTTCCCCCCGCCAGGAGAAGCGAACACCGGGGAGCTGTTTTTT. Translation gives CASSFPPPGEANTGELFF.

This chain joins TRBV5-6 and TRBJ2-3; 14 bases align to TRBD2. In germline, CDR1 is SGHDT, CDR2 YYEEEE. With V trimmed by 2 bases and J by 5 bases, 7 bases remained unmatched. The CDR3 contains 17 residues. The CDR3 sequence is CASSFTGTSGGKDTQYF. CDR3 sequence (DNA): TGTGCCAGCAGCTTTACCGGGACTAGCGGGGGAAAAGATACGCAGTATTTT.

This clonotype was counted between two and nine times. The V call is TRBV6-6, the J call TRBJ2-7, with 7 positions matching TRBD2. The CDR3 runs to 17 residues. Germline CDR1 and CDR2: MNHNY and SVGAGI (reference sequence). Trimming cost V 5 bases and J 0 bases; bases outside gene matches: 13. The CDR3 region has the DNA TGTGCCAGCAGTCCGAGTATGGGAGGGGCGAGCTCCTACGAGCAGTACGTC. Its protein product is CASSPSMGGASSYEQYV.

This clonotype was observed a handful of times. The rearrangement joins TRBV5-6 to TRBJ1-5; 9 bases align to TRBD1. This CDR3 has 14 residues. J was trimmed by 8 bases and V by 1 base; bases with no gene match: 4. Germline CDR1 reads SGHDT; CDR2 reads YYEEEE. CDR3 protein: CASSLRDRVEPQHF. In DNA, the CDR3 is TGTGCCAGCAGCTTGAGGGACAGGGTAGAGCCCCAGCATTTT.

This clonotype turned up a few times. The chain has TRBV12-3 or TRBV12-4 and TRBJ2-7; D is possibly TRBD1 or TRBD2 (5 bases each). Trimming took off 4 bases at V and 0 bases at J, with 13 bases between the two ends. The CDR3 consists of 15 residues. The CDR3 nucleotides read TGTGCCAGCAGTTCGGGACCTAAGAGCTCCTACGAGCAGTACTTC. Translated: CASSSGPKSSYEQYF.

This clonotype was observed a handful of times. The rearrangement links TRBV4-1 to TRBJ2-5; tentatively, D is TRBD2 (7 bases). Germline assignment: CDR1 MGHRA and CDR2 YSYEKL. V dropped 0 bases and J dropped 12 bases, with 11 bases sitting between them. CDR3 length: 12 amino acids. The CDR3 bases are TGCGCCAGCAGCCAAGAGCGGGGGCCGAAGTACTTC. Amino acid sequence: CASSQERGPKYF.

This chain joins TRBV24-1 and TRBJ2-2; 7 bases map to TRBD2. V lost 5 bases, J lost 0 bases, and 5 bases stayed unmatched. CDR3 size: 16 residues. Looked up from germline, CDR1 is KGHDR and CDR2 is SFDVKD. Here the CDR3 reads CATSAAGTTNTGELFF. Written as DNA, the CDR3 is TGTGCCACCAGTGCCGCCGGGACTACGAACACCGGGGAGCTGTTTTTT.

This clonotype was seen only a few times. The CDR3 region has the DNA TGTGCCAGCAGTTTAGTCCTAGCGGGTAGCAATGAGCAGTTCTTC. Protein sequence: CASSLVLAGSNEQFF. The V and J genes are TRBV12-3 or TRBV12-4 and TRBJ2-1; 8 nucleotides match TRBD2. The CDR3 runs to 15 residues. Trimming removed 1 base from V and 6 bases from J; junction bases left unmatched: 5.

The V gene is TRBV20-1, the J gene TRBJ1-4; D not certain. In germline, CDR1 is DFQATT, CDR2 SNEGSKA (reference sequence). This CDR3 is 13 amino acids long. CDR3 sequence (DNA): TGCAGCATAACCGGGGATTCTAATGAAAAACTGTTTTTT. Amino acid sequence: CSITGDSNEKLFF.